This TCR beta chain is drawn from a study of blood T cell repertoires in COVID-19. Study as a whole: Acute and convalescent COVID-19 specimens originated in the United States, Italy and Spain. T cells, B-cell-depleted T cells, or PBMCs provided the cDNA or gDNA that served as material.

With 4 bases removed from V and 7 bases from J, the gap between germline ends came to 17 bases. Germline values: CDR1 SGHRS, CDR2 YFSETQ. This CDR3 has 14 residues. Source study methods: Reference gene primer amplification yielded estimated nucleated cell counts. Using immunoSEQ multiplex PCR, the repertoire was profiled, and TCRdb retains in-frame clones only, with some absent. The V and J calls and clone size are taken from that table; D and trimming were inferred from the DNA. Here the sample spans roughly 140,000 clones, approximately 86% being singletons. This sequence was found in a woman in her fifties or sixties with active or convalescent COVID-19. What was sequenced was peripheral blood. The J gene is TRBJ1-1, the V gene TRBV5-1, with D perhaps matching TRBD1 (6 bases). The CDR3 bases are TGCGCCAGCAGCCGCAATTATCAGGACAGTGAAGCTTTCTTT. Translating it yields CASSRNYQDSEAFF.